This T cell receptor beta chain stems from a study of response to subunit inactivated influenza vaccine. V lost 4 bases and J lost 3; bases outside the gene matches: 13. In germline, CDR1 is SGDLS, CDR2 YYNGEE. The CDR3 has 16 residues. MiXCR was run by TCRdb on the RT-PCR reads, yielding one entry per CDR3 protein. The table includes approximately 530,000 distinct CDR3 sequences, 6.5% to 8% detected once. This clonotype was detected only a few times. This receptor was identified in a man between 45 and 75 years old who received an inactivated influenza vaccine. Sequenced here: PBMCs from blood, sampled around 2 years after vaccination. This chain uses TRBV9 with TRBJ2-7; 7 nucleotides line up with TRBD1. CDR3: CASSPRGLARYYEQYF. The CDR3 DNA sequence: TGTGCCAGCAGCCCCAGGGGGTTAGCGCGATACTACGAGCAGTACTTC.